One sample yielded the 25 T cell receptor beta chains listed below, sequenced in a study of PD-L1 blockade in urothelial cancer. Regarding time point: peripheral blood 6 weeks after treatment start. Produced via immunoSEQ multiplex PCR; TCRdb's table is partial and in-frame only. The sample carries roughly 120,000 clones, 80% to 95% recorded once. Source: PBMCs, taken around atezolizumab (anti-PD-L1) treatment. Source of these receptors: a man aged 55 to 70 with urothelial cancer.

This chain connects TRBV30 to TRBJ1-2; 8 nucleotides align to TRBD1. CDR1 GTSNPN and CDR2 SVGIG come from the germline V gene (reference sequence). The CDR3 is 11 amino acids. Germline trimming cut 3 bases from V and 8 bases from J; bases unmatched to any gene: 2. The CDR3: CAWSQGAGYTF. The CDR3 DNA is TGTGCCTGGAGCCAGGGGGCAGGCTACACCTTC.

This clone was detected only a few times. CDR3 region: CASSAIGRVNTGELFF. DNA for the CDR3: TGTGCCAGCTCAGCTATTGGCAGGGTGAACACCGGGGAGCTGTTTTTT. V gene TRBV7-9 combines with J gene TRBJ2-2, with a tentative D call TRBD1 (5 bases). Germline V lookup: CDR1 SEHNR, CDR2 FQNEAQ (reference sequence). The CDR3 runs to 16 residues. Trimming took 8 bases from V and 1 from J, leaving 17 bases between them.

This chain links TRBV7-2 with TRBJ2-1, with TRBD2 identical over 9 bases. V shed 11 bases and J 7 bases; nucleotides not matched to a gene: 15. Looked up from germline, CDR1 is SGHTA and CDR2 is FQGNSA. The CDR3 is 15 amino acids. CDR3 loop: CAGDELAGGPNEQFF. The DNA for the CDR3 is TGTGCCGGCGACGAGCTGGCGGGGGGGCCAAATGAGCAGTTCTTC.

This chain joins TRBV6-5 and TRBJ2-7; 8 bases are shared with TRBD1. V lost 5 bases to trimming and J lost 3 bases; unmatched junction nucleotides: 9. From germline, CDR1 is MNHEY and CDR2 SVGAGI. The CDR3 is made up of 15 amino acids. The CDR3 region is CASSRDRGRGYEQYF. The CDR3 DNA is TGTGCCAGCAGTCGCGACAGGGGAAGAGGCTACGAGCAGTACTTC.

The V call is TRBV2, the J call TRBJ1-4; D is undetermined. Trimming took off 1 base at V and 7 bases at J, with 7 bases between the two ends. The CDR3 contains 13 residues. CDR1 SNHLY and CDR2 FYNNEI come from the germline V gene. The CDR3 region has the DNA TGTGCCAGCAGTGAAGGGCTAGGTGAAAAACTGTTTTTT. This gives the protein CASSEGLGEKLFF.

The CDR3 region is CASSEFANSYNEQFF. The CDR3 DNA follows: TGTGCCAGCAGTGAATTTGCTAACTCCTACAATGAGCAGTTCTTC. This sequence joins TRBV6-1 and TRBJ2-1; D unresolved. The V and J ends lost 2 bases and 0 bases respectively, with 8 bases between them. The V gene's germline CDR1 is MNHNS and CDR2 SASEGT. The CDR3 extends over 15 amino acids.

The chain is built from TRBV7-2 and TRBJ2-3; TRBD1 matches at 7 bases. V was pared by 5 bases and J by 1 base, with 6 bases of the junction left unmatched. Germline CDR1 and CDR2: SGHTA and FQGNSA. The CDR3 loop spans 15 amino acids. Here the CDR3 DNA reads TGTGCCAGCAGCCTCGACAGGGTGGGCACAGATACGCAGTATTTT. Its protein is CASSLDRVGTDTQYF.

The V and J genes are TRBV7-9 and TRBJ1-1; 10 nucleotides line up with TRBD1. CDR3 length equals 16 residues. Unmatched junction bases numbered 9, after V lost 5 bases and J lost 3 bases. In germline, CDR1 is SEHNR, CDR2 FQNEAQ (reference sequence). CDR3 amino acids: CASSRQGATLDTEAFF. The DNA for the CDR3 is TGTGCCAGCAGCCGACAGGGGGCCACGTTGGACACTGAAGCTTTCTTT.

Of note for this clone: Relative to the germline gene, one junction end is altered; a read error may explain this. The chain uses TRBV7-3 and TRBJ2-2, with a possible D match to TRBD2 (5 bases). This CDR3 spans 16 amino acids. Germline V gene sequence: CDR1 SGHTA, CDR2 FQGTGA. DNA of the CDR3: TGTGCCAGCACCTTACAGACGGGGTCGGGAACCGGGGAGCTGTTTTTT. Encoded protein: CASTLQTGSGTGELFF. Drawing the rest from reference TRBV7-3 and TRBJ2-2, the complete variable domain is GAGVSQTPSNKVTEKGKYVELRCDPISGHTALYWYRQSLGQGPEFLIYFQGTGAADDSGLPNDRFFAVRPEGSVSTLKIQRTERGDSAVYLCASTLQTGSGTGELFFGEGSRLTVL.

This clone was observed once. The chain combines TRBV19 with TRBJ1-5; 7 bases line up with TRBD1. Germline CDR1 and CDR2: LNHDA and SQIVND (reference sequence). V was pared by 7 bases and J by 4 bases, with 10 bases of the junction left unmatched. The CDR3 length is 15 residues. CDR3 residues: CASTLDRARNQPQHF. CDR3 bases: TGTGCCAGTACCCTCGACAGGGCGAGAAATCAGCCCCAGCATTTT.

The rearrangement links TRBV7-8 to TRBJ2-7; tentatively, D is TRBD1 (6 bases). This CDR3 region has 15 residues. Germline CDR1 SGHVS, CDR2 FQNEAQ. V lost 1 base, J lost 2 bases, and 12 bases lay in between. This chain's CDR3 is CASSLGLTGAYEQYF. Here the CDR3 DNA reads TGTGCCAGCAGCTTAGGACTGACAGGTGCCTACGAGCAGTACTTC.

This clone occurred once. The chain is built from TRBV28 and TRBJ1-5; D unclear. Trimming took off 6 bases at V and 4 bases at J, with 10 bases between the two ends. This CDR3 has 13 amino acids. Germline V lookup: CDR1 MDHEN, CDR2 SYDVKM. For the CDR3, the DNA is TGTGCCAGCAGACTCGACTGGAATCAGCCCCAGCATTTT. This sequence encodes CASRLDWNQPQHF.

V gene TRBV5-1 combines with J gene TRBJ2-7; 8 bases are a match to TRBD2. This CDR3 spans 14 amino acids. The V gene end was trimmed by 3 bases and the J gene end by 6 bases; junction bases not matched to a gene: 8. CDR1 SGHRS and CDR2 YFSETQ come from the germline V gene. CDR3 in amino acids: CASSWTVGGGEQYF. The CDR3 DNA follows: TGCGCCAGCAGCTGGACGGTCGGGGGGGGCGAGCAGTACTTC.

This chain joins TRBV6-1 and TRBJ1-6; possible D gene TRBD1, 5 bases. The germline gives CDR1 MNHNS, CDR2 SASEGT. V was trimmed by 4 bases and J by 15 bases, leaving 13 bases between them. The CDR3 covers 12 residues. The CDR3 is CASSASMGGLHF. Written as DNA, the CDR3 is TGTGCCAGCAGTGCTTCCATGGGGGGCCTCCACTTT.

This clone is a singleton in its sample. The CDR3 sequence is CASSVRQWEDEQFF. The DNA of the CDR3 is TGTGCCAGCAGTGTTAGACAGTGGGAGGATGAGCAGTTCTTC. The chain carries TRBV6-1 and TRBJ2-1; D might be TRBD2 (6 bases). The CDR3 totals 14 residues. Germline V gene sequence: CDR1 MNHNS, CDR2 SASEGT. Trimming removed 4 bases from V and 8 bases from J, with 15 bases in between.

The V gene is TRBV6-1, the J gene TRBJ2-3; D possibly corresponds to TRBD1 (6 bases). V was pared by 4 bases and J by 5 bases, with 16 bases between. The CDR3 spans 15 residues. Germline CDR1 is MNHNS and CDR2 is SASEGT. The CDR3: CASSGGGVRGDTQYF. The CDR3 bases are TGTGCCAGCAGTGGAGGAGGAGTCAGGGGAGATACGCAGTATTTT.

The chain carries TRBV9 and TRBJ2-7; TRBD1 matches 11 bases. The J segment lost 1 base and the V segment lost 4 bases, leaving 4 bases of the junction unmatched. Germline V lookup: CDR1 SGDLS, CDR2 YYNGEE. There are 15 residues in the CDR3. The CDR3 DNA reads TGTGCCAGCAGCATGGACAGGGGGCAATCCTACGAGCAGTACTTC. Translation gives CASSMDRGQSYEQYF. Full variable domain (remainder filled in from reference TRBV9 and TRBJ2-7): DSGVTQTPKHLITATGQRVTLRCSPRSGDLSVYWYQQSLDQGLQFLIQYYNGEERAKGNILERFSAQQFPDLHSELNLSSLELGDSALYFCASSMDRGQSYEQYFGPGTRLTVT.

The J gene is TRBJ2-6, the V gene TRBV19; 7 bases fit TRBD1. Germline CDR1 LNHDA, CDR2 SQIVND (reference sequence). The CDR3 is made up of 17 amino acids. V lost 5 bases and J lost 0; bases outside the gene matches: 7. The CDR3 region has the DNA TGTGCCAGTAGTGCTTTGACAGGGCTCTCTGGGGCCAACGTCCTGACTTTC. Protein product: CASSALTGLSGANVLTF.

This chain links TRBV2 with TRBJ2-7, with 9 bases identical to TRBD1. The germline V gene has CDR1 SNHLY and CDR2 FYNNEI. The V and J ends lost 6 bases and 5 bases, in that order; junction bases with no gene match: 8. The CDR3 runs 14 residues. The CDR3, as DNA: TGTGCCAGCAGAGAACAGGGGGCGAAAGACGAGCAGTACTTC. It specifies CASREQGAKDEQYF.

This chain uses TRBV7-2 with TRBJ2-5, with D hard to call. V gave up 1 base and J gave up 2 bases, with 8 bases separating them. Germline-derived CDR1 and CDR2 are SGHTA and FQGNSA. The CDR3 totals 14 residues. This CDR3 is CASSLELDQETQYF. The CDR3, as DNA: TGTGCCAGCAGCTTAGAACTCGATCAAGAGACCCAGTACTTC.

The chain employs TRBV10-3 and TRBJ2-1, with D possibly matching TRBD2 (5 bases). The V gene lost 3 bases and the J gene lost 12 bases, with 24 bases spanning the gap. Germline assignment: CDR1 ENHRY and CDR2 SYGVKD. The CDR3 has 16 amino acids. The CDR3 here is CAISDMRVGGVDGQFF. CDR3 nucleotide sequence: TGTGCCATCAGTGATATGAGGGTTGGTGGCGTTGACGGGCAGTTCTTC.

The chain combines TRBV27 with TRBJ1-2; 7 nucleotides line up with TRBD1. CDR1 is MNHEY, CDR2 SMNVEV, per germline (reference sequence). V dropped 5 bases and J dropped 3; count of bases not matched to a gene: 6. The CDR3 spans 14 residues. CDR3 protein: CASSRSGGDYGYTF. The CDR3 DNA reads TGTGCCAGCAGTCGGTCAGGGGGTGACTATGGCTACACCTTC.

The chain recombines TRBV5-1 with TRBJ2-2; TRBD2 matches at 10 bases. The CDR3 totals 16 residues. J gave up 5 bases and V 0 bases, and 4 bases lay outside the gene matches. Germline loops: CDR1 SGHRS, CDR2 YFSETQ. CDR3 region: CASSLDPAGGTGELFF. The CDR3 DNA reads TGCGCCAGCAGCTTGGACCCAGCGGGGGGGACCGGGGAGCTGTTTTTT.

Written as DNA, the CDR3 is TGTGCCAGCAGCTTCGGGACATCTCAAGATACGCAGTATTTT. This encodes CASSFGTSQDTQYF. This chain connects TRBV11-3 to TRBJ2-3; D possibly corresponds to TRBD1 (6 bases). Trimming took off 3 bases at V and 5 bases at J, with 12 bases between the two ends. From germline, CDR1 is SGHNT and CDR2 YENEEA. This CDR3 is built from 14 residues.

The table lists this clone with a count of one. The V call is TRBV7-2, the J call TRBJ1-6, with D unclear. CDR1 is SGHTA, CDR2 FQGNSA, per germline. This CDR3 has 13 residues. V lost 7 bases to trimming and J lost 10 bases, with 14 bases between them. DNA for the CDR3: TGTGCCAGCACCCGGCAGGTTCAGTCACCCCTCCACTTT. Translation: CASTRQVQSPLHF.